This passage covers 25 T cell receptor beta chains from one sample sequenced in a study of PD-1 blockade in classical Hodgkin lymphoma. The repertoire was sequenced with immunoSEQ multiplex PCR; TCRdb's copy has only in-frame clones and lacks some. The sample holds about 47,000 clones, 60% to 80% seen once. Time point specified: cycle 4 day 1 (C4D1), after less than 7 weeks of nivolumab. Each and every patient relapsed after autologous stem cell transplantation, and patients got differing brentuximab vedotin exposure. The sample consisted of peripheral blood mononuclear cells (PBMCs), taken before the fourth cycle of nivolumab. The receptors come from a human donor with classical Hodgkin lymphoma.

The chain employs TRBV7-9 and TRBJ2-3, with no clear D. This CDR3 is built from 12 residues. Trimming removed 2 bases at V and 5 bases at J, with 5 bases between. Germline CDR1 SEHNR, CDR2 FQNEAQ (reference sequence). The CDR3 loop reads CASSLWRDTQYF. The CDR3 coding sequence is TGTGCCAGCAGCTTATGGAGAGATACGCAGTATTTT. Using reference TRBV7-9 and TRBJ2-3 for the parts outside the CDR3, the full variable domain is DTGVSQNPRHKITKRGQNVTFRCDPISEHNRLYWYRQTLGQGPEFLTYFQNEAQLEKSRLLSDRFSAERPKGSFSTLEIQRTEQGDSAMYLCASSLWRDTQYFGPGTRLTVL.

The CDR3 sequence: CASSEAPGQGYEQYF. CDR3 in DNA: TGTGCCAGCAGTGAAGCCCCGGGACAGGGCTACGAGCAGTACTTC. The V and J genes are TRBV6-1 and TRBJ2-7; 9 bases fit TRBD1. CDR1 MNHNS and CDR2 SASEGT come from the germline V gene. V lost 0 bases to trimming and J lost 3 bases; unmatched junction nucleotides: 3. This CDR3 region has 15 residues.

This clone was detected only once. CDR3 bases: TGTGCCAGCAGCTACGACAGGGCGGGTGGTCAGCCCCAGCATTTT. Translating gives CASSYDRAGGQPQHF. The chain employs TRBV7-2 and TRBJ1-5, with 7 bases identical to TRBD1. J gave up 6 bases and V 4 bases, and 9 bases lay outside the gene matches. The germline V gene encodes CDR1 SGHTA and CDR2 FQGNSA. The CDR3 sequence is 15 residues long.

The V and J genes are TRBV29-1 and TRBJ1-1; D may be TRBD1 (6 bases). The CDR3 sequence is 12 residues long. V gave up 1 base and J gave up 8 bases, with 11 bases separating them. CDR1 and CDR2 (germline): SQVTM, ANQGSEA. The CDR3 protein is CSVEVGTTEAFF. The CDR3 coding sequence is TGCAGCGTTGAAGTAGGGACAACCGAAGCTTTCTTT.

The chain has TRBV10-1 and TRBJ2-6, with D tentatively TRBD1 (5 bases). The length of the CDR3 is 16 residues. Trimming took off 7 bases at V and 0 bases at J, with 13 bases between the two ends. Germline V gene lookup returns CDR1 WNHNN and CDR2 SYGVQD (reference sequence). The CDR3 protein is CASKKGRGSGANVLTF. CDR3 nucleotide sequence: TGCGCCAGCAAGAAGGGAAGGGGCTCTGGGGCCAACGTCCTGACTTTC.

The chain carries TRBV28 and TRBJ2-1; TRBD2 matches at 10 bases. The CDR3 spans 13 residues. Losses at the gene ends were 8 bases for V and 4 bases for J; bases not matched to a gene: 2. CDR1 and CDR2 from the germline V gene are MDHEN and SYDVKM. The CDR3 region is CASQRGGYNEQFF. Written as DNA, the CDR3 is TGTGCCAGCCAGCGGGGGGGTTACAATGAGCAGTTCTTC.

The sample holds a few counts of this clone. CDR3: CASSGPGHTYNEQFF. CDR3 DNA: TGTGCCAGCAGCGGGCCGGGACATACGTACAATGAGCAGTTCTTC. The J gene is TRBJ2-1, the V gene TRBV7-9, with D possibly being TRBD1 (6 bases). V lost 5 bases and J 4 bases, leaving 15 bases between the germline ends. CDR1 and CDR2 from the germline V gene are SEHNR and FQNEAQ (reference sequence). The CDR3 totals 15 residues.

The rearrangement joins TRBV7-3 to TRBJ2-1; TRBD2 matches at 13 bases. Unmatched junction bases numbered 10, after V lost 4 bases and J lost 10 bases. The germline CDR1 and CDR2 sequences are SGHTA and FQGTGA. This CDR3 contains 16 residues. The DNA of the CDR3 is TGTGCCAGCAGCTCCGGACTAGCGGGAGCTCTGGGGGAGCAGTTCTTC. Translation gives CASSSGLAGALGEQFF.

The chain recombines TRBV5-1 with TRBJ1-4, with D possibly TRBD1 on 6 matching bases. The CDR3 is 13 residues long. Trimming stripped 1 base from V and 5 bases from J, with 6 bases between. CDR1 and CDR2 from the germline V gene are SGHRS and YFSETQ. CDR3 sequence (DNA): TGCGCCAGCAGCTTGAGGGGGAATGAAAAACTGTTTTTT. Translated, it gives CASSLRGNEKLFF.

The V and J genes are TRBV12-5 and TRBJ1-2, with D perhaps TRBD1 (6 bases). V was pared by 6 bases and J by 7 bases, with 12 bases between. There are 12 residues in the CDR3. Per the germline V gene, CDR1 is LGHNT and CDR2 is FRNRAP. CDR3 amino acids: CASGWGAGGYTF. The DNA of the CDR3 is TGTGCTAGTGGATGGGGGGCAGGTGGCTACACCTTC.

The chain carries TRBV27 and TRBJ2-1; D not resolved. The CDR3 loop spans 15 amino acids. The V gene lost 3 bases and the J gene lost 3 bases, with 12 bases spanning the gap. Germline lookup yields CDR1 MNHEY and CDR2 SMNVEV (reference sequence). CDR3 amino acids: CASSLVGVYYNEQFF. CDR3 DNA sequence: TGTGCCAGCAGTTTGGTTGGGGTGTACTACAATGAGCAGTTCTTC.

The chain has TRBV30 and TRBJ2-7, with D tentatively TRBD2 (5 bases). The CDR3 loop spans 14 amino acids. V lost 4 bases and J lost 2, with 15 bases in between. Germline-derived CDR1 and CDR2 are GTSNPN and SVGIG (reference sequence). CDR3 in amino acids: CAWNPSGRPYEQYF. Here the CDR3 DNA reads TGTGCCTGGAACCCAAGCGGACGACCCTACGAGCAGTACTTC.

The genes are TRBV6-6 and TRBJ1-1; 8 nucleotides agree with TRBD1. Germline-derived CDR1 and CDR2 are MNHNY and SVGAGI (reference sequence). The junction had 12 bases not matched to a gene; V was cut back by 10 bases and J by 5 bases. This CDR3 is 14 amino acids long. In nucleotides, the CDR3 is TGTGCCACAACACCCCCCAGGGGGCTTACTGAAGCTTTCTTT. Translating it yields CATTPPRGLTEAFF.

J is TRBJ2-7 and V is TRBV6-5; 9 nucleotides agree with TRBD1. The CDR3 loop spans 15 amino acids. Germline-derived CDR1 and CDR2 are MNHEY and SVGAGI. With V trimmed by 6 bases and J by 6 bases, 12 bases remained unmatched. The CDR3 sequence: CASSRPPGQGGEQYF. In nucleotides, the CDR3 is TGTGCCAGCAGCAGGCCTCCGGGACAGGGAGGCGAGCAGTACTTC.

The chain is built from TRBV7-3 and TRBJ2-1; TRBD2 agrees at 9 bases. Germline lookup yields CDR1 SGHTA and CDR2 FQGTGA. This CDR3 is 15 amino acids long. V lost 0 bases and J lost 8; bases outside the gene matches: 5. The CDR3 region is CASSLTSSGAHEQFF. The CDR3 DNA sequence: TGTGCCAGCAGCTTAACTTCTAGCGGGGCCCATGAGCAGTTCTTC.

The chain joins TRBV30 to TRBJ1-1; D perhaps matches TRBD1 (6 bases). Germline CDR1 reads GTSNPN; CDR2 reads SVGIG (reference sequence). Trimming left V 3 bases short and J 5 bases short, with 13 bases between. The CDR3 has 13 amino acids. The CDR3 sequence is CAWRGASWTEAFF. The CDR3 coding sequence is TGTGCCTGGAGGGGGGCGAGTTGGACTGAAGCTTTCTTT.

This sequence joins TRBV19 and TRBJ2-7, with 11 bases identical to TRBD1. CDR3 size: 15 residues. Germline V gene lookup returns CDR1 LNHDA and CDR2 SQIVND (reference sequence). V dropped 3 bases and J dropped 0; count of bases not matched to a gene: 1. The CDR3 loop is CASSMGTGGSYEQYF. The CDR3 bases are TGTGCCAGTAGTATGGGGACAGGGGGCTCCTACGAGCAGTACTTC.

This chain's CDR3 is CASSPAVGQGAPRTEAFF. The CDR3 nucleotides are TGTGCCAGCAGTCCCGCCGTAGGGCAGGGGGCACCCAGAACTGAAGCTTTCTTT. V is TRBV7-9 and J is TRBJ1-1; 8 bases fit TRBD1. J gave up 5 bases and V 6 bases, and 20 bases lay outside the gene matches. The CDR3 loop spans 18 amino acids. The germline CDR1 and CDR2 sequences are SEHNR and FQNEAQ (reference sequence).

This chain connects TRBV2 to TRBJ2-7; the D is unclear. The V end lost 7 bases, the J end lost 9 bases, and 19 bases lay between the germline ends. Germline CDR1 reads SNHLY; CDR2 reads FYNNEI. The CDR3 has 13 amino acids. The CDR3 DNA reads as TGTGCCAGCAACCCAACCTCCGGCTTCAGGCAGTACTTC. Amino acid sequence: CASNPTSGFRQYF.

The chain couples TRBV4-2 to TRBJ2-7; the D gene is possibly TRBD1 (6 bases). The CDR3 length is 17 residues. V was trimmed by 4 bases and J by 0 bases, leaving 19 bases between them. Germline V gives CDR1 LGHNA, CDR2 YNFKEQ. CDR3 amino acids: CASSPHSSQGNSYEQYF. The CDR3 DNA is TGTGCCAGCAGCCCACACTCCTCACAGGGCAACTCCTACGAGCAGTACTTC.

This rearrangement joins TRBV2 to TRBJ2-2; D gene uncertain. CDR1 and CDR2 from the germline V gene are SNHLY and FYNNEI. This CDR3 has 17 amino acids. V lost 4 bases and J lost 0, with 15 bases in between. CDR3 sequence: CASSAPRNGANTGELFF. For the CDR3, the DNA is TGTGCCAGCAGTGCCCCACGAAATGGCGCGAACACCGGGGAGCTGTTTTTT.

This sequence joins TRBV7-3 and TRBJ1-1, with D possibly TRBD1 on 6 matching bases. CDR1 is SGHTA, CDR2 FQGTGA, per germline. V was cut by 5 bases and J by 0 bases, with 13 bases left in between. This CDR3 spans 15 amino acids. In DNA, the CDR3 is TGTGCCAGCAGCCCGGACAGCACTATGAACACTGAAGCTTTCTTT. This sequence encodes CASSPDSTMNTEAFF.

The rearrangement joins TRBV6-5 to TRBJ2-1, with a possible D match to TRBD1 (6 bases). The CDR3 runs 11 residues. The germline V and J ends were trimmed by 6 bases and 12 bases, with 12 bases remaining between them. Germline assignment: CDR1 MNHEY and CDR2 SVGAGI. CDR3 sequence (DNA): TGTGCCAGCAGACAGGACAGCATGCAGTTCTTC. Its protein is CASRQDSMQFF.

This clone was recorded once. The chain couples TRBV6-6 to TRBJ2-7; tentatively, D is TRBD1 (5 bases). The CDR3 runs 14 residues. The V end lost 0 bases, the J end lost 2 bases, and 8 bases lay between the germline ends. Germline assignment: CDR1 MNHNY and CDR2 SVGAGI (reference sequence). The CDR3 DNA follows: TGTGCCAGCAGTTACTCGACAGCAACCTACGAGCAGTACTTC. This translates into CASSYSTATYEQYF.

This clone was seen a single time. One end of the junction does not line up with germline, which may come from a read error. The rearrangement joins TRBV5-1 to TRBJ1-2; TRBD1 might be the D (5 bases). Germline lookup yields CDR1 SGHRS and CDR2 YFSETQ. The CDR3 totals 14 residues. The CDR3 coding sequence is TGTGCCAGCAGCTTTGGGGGGGTCTCGGATGGCTACACCTTC. Encoded protein: CASSFGGVSDGYTF.